This T cell receptor (beta chain) was sequenced during a study of cytomegalovirus exposure and HLA in healthy donors. Study results and caveats: Upon later analysis, HLA-associated TCR beta chains proved more clonally expanded than other, equally common chains. In vitro checks showed that a few CMV-associated chains really do target CMV antigens.

This clone has just a few counts. The antigen remains unidentified. Both 60 Vbeta primers and 13 Jbeta primers went into the PCR. The method was immunoSEQ multiplex PCR; TCRdb's version includes in-frame clones alone and lacks a portion of them. The repertoire holds 150,000 or so clones, with about 80% as singletons. Specimen: PBMCs. This clonotype was sampled from a man aged 50-59 years in good health and CMV-seropositive.

The CDR3 loop reads CASSSSDRGGLYSNQPQHF. As DNA, the CDR3 is TGTGCCAGCTCATCCTCAGACAGGGGAGGCCTTTATAGCAATCAGCCCCAGCATTTT. V and J are TRBV18 and TRBJ1-5, with 8 bases aligning to TRBD1. With 5 bases clipped from V and 0 bases from J, the junction kept 15 bases outside the gene matches. The CDR3 covers 19 residues. CDR1 is KGHSH, CDR2 LQKENI, per germline.